Each of the 19 T cell receptor beta chains below was sequenced from the same sample in a study of shared clonotypes between healthy human individuals. The protocol was immunoSEQ multiplex PCR, while the TCRdb copy is restricted to in-frame clones and leaves out a portion. This table holds some 1,600,000 clones, 95% to 99% found once. The sequencing input was naive CD4+ T cells sorted from blood. Subset: CD45RA+ positively selected. The receptor source for this set is a young man in good health.

V usage is TRBV2 and J usage is TRBJ1-2; D is perhaps TRBD1 (6 bases). The CDR3 is made up of 14 amino acids. Looked up from germline, CDR1 is SNHLY and CDR2 is FYNNEI. Trimming removed 5 bases from V and 4 bases from J, with 14 bases in between. For the CDR3, the DNA is TGTGCCAGCAGTAGGGGCAGGGGTTTCTATGGCTACACCTTC. Its translation is CASSRGRGFYGYTF.

The CDR3 DNA reads as TGCGCCAGCAGCACGACAGGGGCGAACACCGGGGAGCTGTTTTTT. Protein product: CASSTTGANTGELFF. The J gene is TRBJ2-2, the V gene TRBV5-1; 8 bases agree with TRBD1. Unmatched junction bases numbered 2, after V lost 4 bases and J lost 0 bases. Germline assignment: CDR1 SGHRS and CDR2 YFSETQ. The CDR3 consists of 15 residues.

The chain links TRBV19 to TRBJ2-1; 8 positions match TRBD1. The CDR3 is made up of 16 amino acids. The trim removed 8 bases at V and 8 bases at J, leaving 17 bases unmatched. Per germline, CDR1 LNHDA and CDR2 SQIVND (reference sequence). CDR3 sequence: CASDDRGSPKLDEQFF. The CDR3 DNA reads as TGTGCCAGTGATGACAGGGGTAGCCCCAAATTGGATGAGCAGTTCTTC.

V and J are TRBV5-1 and TRBJ2-3, with a possible D match to TRBD1 (5 bases). With 1 base removed from V and 0 bases from J, the gap between germline ends came to 9 bases. Germline V gene lookup returns CDR1 SGHRS and CDR2 YFSETQ. The CDR3 covers 15 residues. The CDR3 sequence is CASSLTGQSTDTQYF. In nucleotides, the CDR3 is TGCGCCAGCAGCTTGACCGGACAAAGCACAGATACGCAGTATTTT.

The chain links TRBV11-1 to TRBJ2-3; D gene unclear. Trimming cost V 2 bases and J 2 bases, with 23 bases left between them. Germline V CDR1 and CDR2: SGHAT, FQDESV (reference sequence). The CDR3 is 19 amino acids. For the CDR3, the DNA is TGTGCCAGCAGCTTACGTCTGGGGATCCCAACCCCAACCACAGATACGCAGTATTTT. Protein sequence: CASSLRLGIPTPTTDTQYF.

The chain couples TRBV9 to TRBJ2-1; TRBD2 agrees at 10 bases. The CDR3 sequence is 15 residues long. Trimming took 0 bases from V and 9 from J; bases not matched to a gene: 6. CDR1 SGDLS and CDR2 YYNGEE come from the germline V gene. The CDR3 protein is CASSVASGSVTEQFF. DNA of the CDR3: TGTGCCAGCAGCGTAGCTAGCGGGAGCGTTACTGAGCAGTTCTTC.

This rearrangement joins TRBV15 to TRBJ1-5; D remains ambiguous. The V end lost 0 bases, the J end lost 5 bases, and 5 bases lay between the germline ends. The CDR3 length is 13 residues. The V gene's germline CDR1 is LNHNV and CDR2 YYDKDF (reference sequence). The CDR3 loop is CATSRDLDQPQHF. The DNA of the CDR3 is TGTGCCACCAGCAGAGATTTAGATCAGCCCCAGCATTTT.

About this clone itself: The same CDR3 arises from other DNA sequences in this sample as well. V gene TRBV7-9 combines with J gene TRBJ2-7; D not certain. The CDR3 spans 12 residues. CDR1 and CDR2 (germline): SEHNR, FQNEAQ (reference sequence). V lost 2 bases and J 0 bases, leaving 2 bases between the germline ends. The CDR3 nucleotides are TGTGCCAGCAGCTTATCCTCCTACGAGCAGTACTTC. The encoded protein is CASSLSSYEQYF.

The chain joins TRBV19 to TRBJ1-4, with TRBD1 matching 11 bases. V was clipped by 9 bases and J by 7 bases; unmatched bases: 13. The CDR3 is made up of 16 amino acids. The germline gives CDR1 LNHDA, CDR2 SQIVND (reference sequence). CDR3 DNA sequence: TGTGCCAGGAAATATAGGACAGGGGGCACGGTTGAAAAACTGTTTTTT. It is translated as CARKYRTGGTVEKLFF.

This clone was seen only once. This chain connects TRBV28 to TRBJ2-7; D is uncertain. The CDR3 is 12 residues long. Germline loops: CDR1 MDHEN, CDR2 SYDVKM. Trimming stripped 3 bases from V and 4 bases from J, with 7 bases between. The CDR3 is CASSFVLYEQYF. The DNA of the CDR3 is TGTGCCAGCAGTTTCGTCCTGTACGAGCAGTACTTC. Based on the CDR3 plus reference TRBV28 and TRBJ2-7, the full variable domain is DVKVTQSSRYLVKRTGEKVFLECVQDMDHENMFWYRQDPGLGLRLIYFSYDVKMKEKGDIPEGYSVSREKKERFSLILESASTNQTSMYLCASSFVLYEQYFGPGTRLTVT.

V gene TRBV9 combines with J gene TRBJ2-1; 12 nucleotides agree with TRBD2. V shed 2 bases and J 3 bases; nucleotides not matched to a gene: 15. CDR3 length: 20 residues. Germline V gives CDR1 SGDLS, CDR2 YYNGEE. CDR3 coding DNA: TGTGCCAGCAGCGTTGAACCGGGACTAGCGGGTCTCCCTGGCTACAATGAGCAGTTCTTC. This translates into CASSVEPGLAGLPGYNEQFF.

The chain carries TRBV5-1 and TRBJ1-2, with D possibly being TRBD1 (6 bases). Germline CDR1 is SGHRS and CDR2 is YFSETQ. The CDR3 is made up of 15 amino acids. V lost 0 bases to trimming and J lost 4 bases, with 13 bases between them. The CDR3 bases are TGCGCCAGCAGCTTGGCCGTCGACAGGAGCTATGGCTACACCTTC. Protein: CASSLAVDRSYGYTF.

The DNA for the CDR3 is TGTGCCAGCAGCCAGGGACAGGTCTATGGCTACACCTTC. Protein: CASSQGQVYGYTF. V and J are TRBV7-2 and TRBJ1-2; 8 nucleotides line up with TRBD1. Per the germline V gene, CDR1 is SGHTA and CDR2 is FQGNSA. V lost 5 bases and J lost 4; bases outside the gene matches: 3. CDR3 length equals 13 residues. Full variable domain (missing parts from reference TRBV7-2 and TRBJ1-2): GAGVSQSPSNKVTEKGKDVELRCDPISGHTALYWYRQSLGQGLEFLIYFQGNSAPDKSGLPSDRFSAERTGGSVSTLTIQRTQQEDSAVYLCASSQGQVYGYTFGSGTRLTVV.

The CDR3 sequence is CASIDWVGAADGGYTF. In DNA form, the CDR3 reads TGTGCCAGCATCGACTGGGTCGGGGCAGCCGATGGTGGCTACACCTTC. The rearrangement joins TRBV28 to TRBJ1-2; tentative D call: TRBD1 (5 bases). The V gene's germline CDR1 is MDHEN and CDR2 SYDVKM. V shed 7 bases and J shed 7 bases, with 25 bases lying between them. The CDR3 has 16 amino acids.

The chain recombines TRBV19 with TRBJ1-5; 8 bases fit TRBD1. Germline loops: CDR1 LNHDA, CDR2 SQIVND (reference sequence). CDR3 size: 18 residues. V was pared by 0 bases and J by 5 bases, with 12 bases of the junction left unmatched. The CDR3 protein is CASSIETRQGLGDQPQHF. As DNA, the CDR3 is TGTGCCAGTAGTATAGAGACCCGACAGGGGCTGGGGGATCAGCCCCAGCATTTT.

The J gene is TRBJ2-7, the V gene TRBV25-1, with D perhaps TRBD1 (5 bases). This CDR3 region has 14 residues. The germline V gene has CDR1 MGHDK and CDR2 SYGVNS. V gave up 7 bases and J gave up 3 bases, with 16 bases separating them. The CDR3 loop reads CASTPRGSLYEQYF. DNA of the CDR3: TGTGCCAGCACGCCTAGGGGAAGCCTCTACGAGCAGTACTTC.

This chain uses TRBV7-9 with TRBJ2-1; D perhaps matches TRBD1 (5 bases). CDR1 is SEHNR and CDR2 is FQNEAQ in the germline V gene (reference sequence). Between the trimmed V and J ends, which lost 4 bases and 7 bases, there was a span of 14 bases. There are 14 residues in the CDR3. The CDR3 DNA sequence: TGTGCCAGCAGCTGGCAGGGAATGGGAAATGAGCAGTTCTTC. Encoded protein: CASSWQGMGNEQFF.

V gene TRBV11-2 combines with J gene TRBJ2-7, with 7 bases identical to TRBD1. Germline V gene lookup returns CDR1 SGHAT and CDR2 FQNNGV. The ends lost 1 base at V and 7 bases at J; junction bases unmatched: 7. CDR3 length equals 14 residues. The CDR3 here is CASSLVEGAGEQYF. The CDR3 nucleotides are TGTGCCAGCAGCTTAGTAGAGGGGGCGGGTGAGCAGTACTTC.

The CDR3 DNA sequence: TGTGCCAGCAGTCCTTCCTGGTTACGGGGTGGTAATCAGCCCCAGCATTTT. As protein: CASSPSWLRGGNQPQHF. The chain has TRBV28 and TRBJ1-5; no clear D. This CDR3 has 17 amino acids. Per the germline V gene, CDR1 is MDHEN and CDR2 is SYDVKM. V dropped 5 bases and J dropped 4 bases, with 21 bases sitting between them.